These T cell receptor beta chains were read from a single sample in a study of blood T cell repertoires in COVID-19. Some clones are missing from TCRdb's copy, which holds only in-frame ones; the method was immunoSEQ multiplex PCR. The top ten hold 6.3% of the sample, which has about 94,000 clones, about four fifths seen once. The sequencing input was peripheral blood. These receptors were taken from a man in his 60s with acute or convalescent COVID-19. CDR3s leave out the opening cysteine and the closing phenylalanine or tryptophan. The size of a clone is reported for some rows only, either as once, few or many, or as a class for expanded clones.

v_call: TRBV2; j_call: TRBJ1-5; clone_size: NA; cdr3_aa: ASRRDNSNQPQH
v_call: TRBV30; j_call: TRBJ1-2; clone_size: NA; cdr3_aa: AWTRWGSASEGYT
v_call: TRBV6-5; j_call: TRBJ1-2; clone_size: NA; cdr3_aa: ASSYSAGAYYGYT
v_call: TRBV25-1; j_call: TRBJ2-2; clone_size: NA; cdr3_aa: AAAFRRDYSNTGELF
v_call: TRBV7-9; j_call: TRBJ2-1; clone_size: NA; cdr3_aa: ASTPGGQPRDEQF
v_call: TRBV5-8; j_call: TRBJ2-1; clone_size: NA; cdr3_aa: ASSLQGYNEQF
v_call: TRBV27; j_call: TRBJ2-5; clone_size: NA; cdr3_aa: ASSLTSGGETQY
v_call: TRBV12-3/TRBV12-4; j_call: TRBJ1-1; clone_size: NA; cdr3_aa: ASSYSMNTEAF
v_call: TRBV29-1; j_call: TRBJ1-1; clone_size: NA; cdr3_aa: SVVRANTEAF
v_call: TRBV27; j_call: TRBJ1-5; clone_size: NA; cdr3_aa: ASSLSGVNQPQH
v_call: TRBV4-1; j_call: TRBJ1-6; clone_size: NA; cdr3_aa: ASSPTGSSYNSPLH
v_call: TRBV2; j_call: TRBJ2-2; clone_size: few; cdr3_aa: ASSGLTGELF
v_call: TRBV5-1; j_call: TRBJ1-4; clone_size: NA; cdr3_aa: ASSRSGTGGEKLF
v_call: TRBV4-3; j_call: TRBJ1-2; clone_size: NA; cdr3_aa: ASSLTGVNYGYT
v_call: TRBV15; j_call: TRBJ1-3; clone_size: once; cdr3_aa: ATSIDSFSGNTIY
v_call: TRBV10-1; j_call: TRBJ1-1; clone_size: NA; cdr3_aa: ASLERDRPPRNTEAF
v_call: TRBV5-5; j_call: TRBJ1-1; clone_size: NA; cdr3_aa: ASSYSGTATEAF
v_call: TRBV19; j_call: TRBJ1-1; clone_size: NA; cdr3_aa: ASSIRPGTGLWDTEAF
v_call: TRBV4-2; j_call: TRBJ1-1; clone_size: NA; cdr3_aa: ASSQDSGAEAF
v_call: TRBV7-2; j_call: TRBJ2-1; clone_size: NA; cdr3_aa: ASSPNPLAGGYNEQF
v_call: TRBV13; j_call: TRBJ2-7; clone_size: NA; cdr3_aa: ASSLGASPEQY
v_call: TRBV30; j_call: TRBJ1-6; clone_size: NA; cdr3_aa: AWRNYRVDYNSPLH
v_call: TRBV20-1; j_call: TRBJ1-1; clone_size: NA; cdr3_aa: SASAGGGNTEAF
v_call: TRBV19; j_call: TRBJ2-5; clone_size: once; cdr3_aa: ASSTTGPQETQY
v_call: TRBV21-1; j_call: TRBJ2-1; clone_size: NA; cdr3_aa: ASSKTKTRGGGYSPMWNEQF
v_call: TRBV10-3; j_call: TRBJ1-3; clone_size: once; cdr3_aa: ATLTGQGANTIY
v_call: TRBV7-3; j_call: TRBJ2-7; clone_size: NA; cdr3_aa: ASSRGGVQAYEQY